This passage covers 29 T cell receptor beta chains from one sample sequenced in a study of blood T cell repertoires in COVID-19. Repertoires were generated with immunoSEQ multiplex PCR, while TCRdb's copy carries only in-frame clones and drops some. The sample records 44,000 or so clones, about nine tenths being singletons. Sequencing was carried out using peripheral blood. All receptors derive from a human donor in a cohort sampled during active COVID-19.

DNA of the CDR3: TGTGCCAGTAGTCCTGGCAGGGTTACTGGGGCCAACGTCCTGACTTTC. Its translation: CASSPGRVTGANVLTF. The rearrangement uses TRBV19 and TRBJ2-6; D is possibly TRBD1 (5 bases). The CDR3 covers 16 residues. Trimming removed 5 bases at V and 2 bases at J, with 13 bases between. CDR1 is LNHDA, CDR2 SQIVND, per germline (reference sequence).

The gene calls are TRBV21-1 and TRBJ2-7; the table's D gene call, TRBD1, was not cross checked with the DNA. TRBV21-1 represents a pseudogene. CDR3 length: 18 amino acids. The CDR3 DNA is TGTGCCAGCAGCAAGCCCCTCAAAGACAGGGGGAACTCCTACGAGCAGTACTTC. Its translation is CASSKPLKDRGNSYEQYF.

The chain combines TRBV4-2 with TRBJ1-1; D unclear. Germline CDR1 LGHNA, CDR2 YNFKEQ. Trimming took 0 bases from V and 0 from J, leaving 8 bases between them. The CDR3 extends over 15 amino acids. CDR3 in DNA: TGTGCCAGCAGCCAAGATGACACCTTGAACACTGAAGCTTTCTTT. This sequence encodes CASSQDDTLNTEAFF.

J is TRBJ2-3 and V is TRBV30; D possibly corresponds to TRBD2 (5 bases). Germline V gene data show CDR1 as GTSNPN and CDR2 as SVGIG (reference sequence). Trimming removed 8 bases from V and 4 bases from J, with 16 bases in between. The length of the CDR3 is 13 residues. The CDR3: CASDYNRADTQYF. CDR3 DNA sequence: TGTGCCAGCGACTACAATCGAGCAGATACGCAGTATTTT.

This clone was observed a handful of times. The chain couples TRBV6-6 to TRBJ2-3; 10 bases are a match to TRBD1. This CDR3 comprises 15 residues. CDR1 and CDR2 from the germline V gene are MNHNY and SVGAGI (reference sequence). The junction had 3 bases not matched to a gene; V was cut back by 6 bases and J by 0 bases. CDR3 DNA sequence: TGTGCCAGCAGGCTGGGACAGGGGAGCACAGATACGCAGTATTTT. Its translation: CASRLGQGSTDTQYF.

The J gene is TRBJ2-2, the V gene TRBV4-1, with 7 bases matching TRBD1. Germline lookup yields CDR1 MGHRA and CDR2 YSYEKL. With 8 bases clipped from V and 5 bases from J, the junction kept 11 bases outside the gene matches. The CDR3 loop spans 15 amino acids. CDR3 sequence (DNA): TGCGCCAGCGAGTCGGACAGGTTCACAACCGGGGAGCTGTTTTTT. It yields the protein CASESDRFTTGELFF.

J is TRBJ2-1 and V is TRBV7-8, with 8 nucleotides matching TRBD1. This CDR3 comprises 16 residues. Per the germline V gene, CDR1 is SGHVS and CDR2 is FQNEAQ. Trimming took 0 bases from V and 7 from J; bases not matched to a gene: 8. CDR3 region: CASSLASGGILNEQFF. Written as DNA, the CDR3 is TGTGCCAGCAGCTTAGCATCAGGGGGCATTTTAAATGAGCAGTTCTTC. Full variable domain (missing parts from reference TRBV7-8 and TRBJ2-1): GAGVSQSPRYKVAKRGQDVALRCDPISGHVSLFWYQQALGQGPEFLTYFQNEAQLDKSGLPSDRFFAERPEGSVSTLKIQRTQQEDSAVYLCASSLASGGILNEQFFGPGTRLTVL.

This chain joins TRBV29-1 and TRBJ2-2; TRBD1 is a possible D gene (6 bases). The CDR3 totals 17 residues. V was clipped by 1 base and J by 4 bases, with 19 bases between them. Germline values: CDR1 SQVTM, CDR2 ANQGSEA. CDR3 loop: CSVEAPQGHRGTGELFF. CDR3 DNA: TGCAGCGTTGAAGCCCCCCAGGGACACCGGGGCACCGGGGAGCTGTTTTTT.

This rearrangement joins TRBV19 to TRBJ1-2; D not certain. Between the trimmed V and J ends, which lost 5 bases and 4 bases, there was a span of 8 bases. This CDR3 spans 12 amino acids. Germline CDR1 is LNHDA and CDR2 is SQIVND (reference sequence). The CDR3 DNA reads as TGTGCCAGTAGTCGCACAGCCTATGGCTACACCTTC. This sequence encodes CASSRTAYGYTF.

The V gene is TRBV7-9, the J gene TRBJ1-2, with 9 bases fitting TRBD1. Per the germline V gene, CDR1 is SEHNR and CDR2 is FQNEAQ (reference sequence). The CDR3 sequence is 15 residues long. V was clipped by 3 bases and J by 1 base; unmatched bases: 3. The CDR3 here is CASSLGQGLNYGYTF. In DNA form, the CDR3 reads TGTGCCAGCAGCTTGGGACAGGGCCTTAACTATGGCTACACCTTC.

The chain links TRBV5-1 to TRBJ2-7; 10 bases map to TRBD1. The V gene end was trimmed by 4 bases and the J gene end by 3 bases; junction bases not matched to a gene: 4. Germline assignment: CDR1 SGHRS and CDR2 YFSETQ. CDR3 length: 14 residues. CDR3 sequence: CASSPGDRGYEQYF. In DNA, the CDR3 is TGCGCCAGCAGCCCGGGGGACAGGGGCTACGAGCAGTACTTC.

V and J are TRBV30 and TRBJ1-1; D not resolved. Trimming shortened V by 8 bases and J by 1 base, and 8 bases separated the two germline ends. The CDR3 has 11 amino acids. The germline gives CDR1 GTSNPN, CDR2 SVGIG (reference sequence). Written as DNA, the CDR3 is TGTGCCCGAACAACGAACACTGAAGCTTTCTTT. Residues: CARTTNTEAFF.

This clone was seen a few times. The genes are TRBV7-9 and TRBJ1-2; D remains ambiguous. The length of the CDR3 is 14 residues. V was shortened by 4 bases and J by 6 bases, with 15 bases between the two germline ends. Germline loops: CDR1 SEHNR, CDR2 FQNEAQ (reference sequence). CDR3 region: CASSSGDDPHGYTF. The CDR3 DNA follows: TGTGCCAGCAGCTCGGGAGACGACCCGCATGGCTACACCTTC.

V usage is TRBV4-2 and J usage is TRBJ2-1; possible D gene TRBD2, 6 bases. V was pared by 7 bases and J by 1 base, with 11 bases between. The CDR3 runs 14 residues. Germline V gives CDR1 LGHNA, CDR2 YNFKEQ. CDR3 nucleotides: TGTGCCAGCACCCCACGGGGGTCCTACAATGAGCAGTTCTTC. This gives the protein CASTPRGSYNEQFF.

The chain couples TRBV7-6 to TRBJ1-3, with TRBD1 matching 9 bases. CDR3 length: 15 residues. V shed 1 base, J shed 8 bases, and the junction held 6 bases outside the gene matches. From germline, CDR1 is SGHVS and CDR2 FNYEAQ. The CDR3 DNA reads TGTGCCAGCAGCTTAGACCCGGACAGGGGAGACACCATATATTTT. It codes for CASSLDPDRGDTIYF.

This clone came up a few times. The V gene is TRBV19, the J gene TRBJ1-6, with 9 bases that match TRBD1. The CDR3 contains 15 residues. The germline V gene has CDR1 LNHDA and CDR2 SQIVND (reference sequence). V shed 5 bases, J shed 10 bases, and the junction held 9 bases outside the gene matches. The CDR3 spells CASSSGGQGASPLHF. In DNA, the CDR3 is TGTGCCAGTAGTTCGGGGGGACAGGGTGCATCACCCCTCCACTTT.

The chain employs TRBV19 and TRBJ1-2, with no clear D. V lost 4 bases and J lost 8, with 17 bases in between. Germline loops: CDR1 LNHDA, CDR2 SQIVND (reference sequence). The CDR3 is made up of 14 amino acids. This CDR3 reads CASSTTNRGRGYTF. CDR3 DNA: TGTGCCAGTAGTACCACGAACCGCGGTCGAGGCTACACCTTC.

The chain joins TRBV30 to TRBJ2-3; D might be TRBD2 (5 bases). CDR1 and CDR2 (germline): GTSNPN, SVGIG (reference sequence). Deletions cut 0 bases from V and 4 bases from J, with 11 bases between. The CDR3 totals 14 residues. The CDR3 loop reads CAWSVLVRSDTQYF. In nucleotides, the CDR3 is TGTGCCTGGAGTGTACTAGTGAGATCAGATACGCAGTATTTT.

The J gene is TRBJ1-4, the V gene TRBV4-1; a possible D gene is TRBD1 (5 bases). The CDR3 is 16 residues long. The germline gives CDR1 MGHRA, CDR2 YSYEKL. V was clipped by 1 base and J by 8 bases, with 17 bases between them. In DNA, the CDR3 is TGCGCCAGCAGCCAAGGCGAAGGGGCGCGCCCCGAAAAACTGTTTTTT. Its protein product is CASSQGEGARPEKLFF.

V is TRBV3-1 (or the pseudogene TRBV3-2) and J is TRBJ2-5; 9 bases fit TRBD1. Trimming at V came to 3 bases and at J to 0 bases, leaving 5 bases not matched to a gene. CDR1 LGHDT and CDR2 YNNKEL come from the germline V gene (reference sequence). The CDR3 extends over 16 amino acids. The CDR3 nucleotides are TGTGCCAGCAGCCATACCGGGACAGGGTACCAAGAGACCCAGTACTTC. Translated: CASSHTGTGYQETQYF.

The chain links TRBV6-1 to TRBJ1-1; 7 bases are a match to TRBD1. This CDR3 is 11 amino acids long. The V gene's germline CDR1 is MNHNS and CDR2 SASEGT. The junction had 4 bases not matched to a gene; V was cut back by 3 bases and J by 12 bases. The DNA for the CDR3 is TGTGCCAGCAGTGAGGGACAGAGGACTTTCTTT. Amino acid sequence: CASSEGQRTFF.

The sample holds a few counts of this clone. This rearrangement joins TRBV3-1 (or the pseudogene TRBV3-2) to TRBJ2-1, with 9 nucleotides matching TRBD2. This CDR3 comprises 14 residues. Trimming removed 0 bases from V and 6 bases from J; junction bases left unmatched: 0. CDR1 is LGHDT and CDR2 is YNNKEL in the germline V gene (reference sequence). The CDR3 sequence is CASSQEGLANEQFF. DNA for the CDR3: TGTGCCAGCAGCCAAGAGGGACTAGCCAATGAGCAGTTCTTC.

This sequence joins TRBV5-1 and TRBJ2-3; 8 nucleotides match TRBD2. This CDR3 has 16 amino acids. The trim removed 4 bases at V and 2 bases at J, leaving 9 bases unmatched. Germline V CDR1 and CDR2: SGHRS, YFSETQ. CDR3 sequence (DNA): TGCGCCAGCAGCCAAAGTGTAGCGGGACCCACAGATACGCAGTATTTT. It encodes CASSQSVAGPTDTQYF.

This rearrangement joins TRBV28 to TRBJ2-3, with 9 bases fitting TRBD1. CDR3 length equals 15 residues. Germline lookup yields CDR1 MDHEN and CDR2 SYDVKM. Trimming at V came to 6 bases and at J to 0 bases, leaving 4 bases not matched to a gene. CDR3 sequence: CASRSGTGSTDTQYF. CDR3 sequence (DNA): TGTGCCAGCAGAAGCGGGACAGGGAGCACAGATACGCAGTATTTT.

The chain carries TRBV5-4 and TRBJ2-2, with 8 bases identical to TRBD2. This CDR3 has 15 residues. Trimming at V came to 1 base and at J to 5 bases, leaving 4 bases not matched to a gene. The germline CDR1 and CDR2 sequences are SGHNT and YYREEE (reference sequence). The CDR3 region has the DNA TGTGCCAGCAGCTTGTCCAGCGGGGGAACCGGGGAGCTGTTTTTT. This translates into CASSLSSGGTGELFF.

The V gene is TRBV5-1, the J gene TRBJ1-4; possibly TRBD1 for D (6 bases). CDR1 is SGHRS, CDR2 YFSETQ, per germline. Between the trimmed V and J ends, which lost 2 bases and 0 bases, there was a span of 23 bases. The CDR3 loop spans 20 amino acids. In nucleotides, the CDR3 is TGCGCCAGCAGCTTTTCAGGGGCTAGGATTACTTCTGCAACTAATGAAAAACTGTTTTTT. Translating it yields CASSFSGARITSATNEKLFF.

The rearrangement joins TRBV6-4 to TRBJ1-2, with D unclear. The CDR3 is made up of 13 amino acids. Germline V gene data show CDR1 as MRHNA and CDR2 as SNTAGT. The ends were cut back, 2 bases at V and 8 bases at J, with 12 bases in the middle. CDR3 bases: TGTGCCAGCAGTGACCCGCGGTATTTGGGCTACACCTTC. Encoded protein: CASSDPRYLGYTF.

The chain carries TRBV15 and TRBJ2-3; a weak D match, TRBD2 (6 bases). The ends were cut back, 0 bases at V and 0 bases at J, with 10 bases in the middle. This CDR3 has 16 residues. In germline, CDR1 is LNHNV, CDR2 YYDKDF (reference sequence). The chain's CDR3 is CATSRDPGGSTDTQYF. The DNA for the CDR3 is TGTGCCACCAGCAGAGATCCCGGGGGTAGCACAGATACGCAGTATTTT.

The chain has TRBV15 and TRBJ2-1, with TRBD2 identical over 11 bases. CDR1 and CDR2 from the germline V gene are LNHNV and YYDKDF (reference sequence). CDR3 length: 18 amino acids. The trim removed 0 bases at V and 10 bases at J, leaving 14 bases unmatched. CDR3 in amino acids: CATSRDRRLAGGQGEQFF. CDR3 nucleotide sequence: TGTGCCACCAGCAGAGATAGGCGGCTAGCGGGGGGTCAAGGGGAGCAGTTCTTC.